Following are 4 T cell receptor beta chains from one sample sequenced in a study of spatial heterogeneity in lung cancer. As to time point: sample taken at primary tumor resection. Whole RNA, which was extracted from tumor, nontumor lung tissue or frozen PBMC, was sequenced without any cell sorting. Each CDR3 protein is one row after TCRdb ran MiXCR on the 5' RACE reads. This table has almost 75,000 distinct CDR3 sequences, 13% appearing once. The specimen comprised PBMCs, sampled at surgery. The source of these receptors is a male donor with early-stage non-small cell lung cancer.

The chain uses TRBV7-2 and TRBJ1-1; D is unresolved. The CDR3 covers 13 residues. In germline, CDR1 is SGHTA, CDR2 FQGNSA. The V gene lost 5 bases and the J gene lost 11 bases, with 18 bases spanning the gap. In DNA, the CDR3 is TGTGCCAGCAGCCCCCAGCAACGTGGAAGTGCTTTCTTT. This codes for CASSPQQRGSAFF.

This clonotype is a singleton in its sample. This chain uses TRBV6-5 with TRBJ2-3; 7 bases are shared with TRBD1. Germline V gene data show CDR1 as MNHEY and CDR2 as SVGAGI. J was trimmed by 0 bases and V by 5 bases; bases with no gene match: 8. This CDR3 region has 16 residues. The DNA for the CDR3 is TGTGCCAGCAGTAAAGACAGGGCACCTAGCACAGATACGCAGTATTTT. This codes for CASSKDRAPSTDTQYF.

The CDR3 is CASGRGTGLNEQYF. The CDR3 DNA sequence: TGCGCCAGCGGCCGTGGGACAGGGTTGAACGAGCAGTACTTC. This chain uses TRBV5-1 with TRBJ2-7, with 9 bases that match TRBD1. The V segment lost 7 bases and the J segment 5 bases; nucleotides outside the gene matches: 10. CDR1 and CDR2 from the germline V gene are SGHRS and YFSETQ. CDR3 length: 14 residues.

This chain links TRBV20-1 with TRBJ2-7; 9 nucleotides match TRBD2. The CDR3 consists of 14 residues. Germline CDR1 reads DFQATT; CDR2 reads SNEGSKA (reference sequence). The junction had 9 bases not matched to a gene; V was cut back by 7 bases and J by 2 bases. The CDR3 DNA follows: TGCAGTGGTATTAGCGGGAGCGCGACCTACGAGCAGTACTTC. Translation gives CSGISGSATYEQYF.